This TCR beta chain was observed in a study of T cells in Graves' hyperthyroidism and ophthalmopathy. What was amplified from RNA transcripts were TCR beta CDR3 regions. A set of HTBI primers served as the primers for a first-round RT-PCR of the TCR CDR3. TCRdb passed the multiplex PCR reads through MiXCR, listing each CDR3 protein once. This sample has around 300,000 distinct CDR3 sequences, with 12% to 15% found just once. Trimming left V 1 base short and J 0 bases short, with 9 bases between. CDR3 length: 14 residues. CDR1 is DFQATT and CDR2 is SNEGSKA in the germline V gene (reference sequence). This clonotype has at least ten counts.

The J gene is TRBJ1-2, the V gene TRBV20-1; tentatively, D is TRBD1 (5 bases). The sequenced sample consisted of blood. This sequence was found in a woman in her forties with Graves' hyperthyroidism. The chain's CDR3 is CSARVTGANYGYTF. CDR3 bases: TGCAGTGCTAGAGTGACGGGGGCTAACTATGGCTACACCTTC.